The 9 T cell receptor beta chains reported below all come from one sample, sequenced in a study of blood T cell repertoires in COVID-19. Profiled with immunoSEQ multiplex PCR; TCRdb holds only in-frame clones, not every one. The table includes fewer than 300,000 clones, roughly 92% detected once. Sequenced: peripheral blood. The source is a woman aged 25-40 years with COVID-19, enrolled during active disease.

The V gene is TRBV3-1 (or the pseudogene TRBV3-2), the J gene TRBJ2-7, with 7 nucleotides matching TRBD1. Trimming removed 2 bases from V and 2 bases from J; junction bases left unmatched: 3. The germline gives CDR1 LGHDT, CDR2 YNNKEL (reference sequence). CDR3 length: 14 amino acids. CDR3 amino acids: CASSQLQGTYEQYF. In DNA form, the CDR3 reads TGTGCCAGCAGCCAACTACAGGGGACCTACGAGCAGTACTTC.

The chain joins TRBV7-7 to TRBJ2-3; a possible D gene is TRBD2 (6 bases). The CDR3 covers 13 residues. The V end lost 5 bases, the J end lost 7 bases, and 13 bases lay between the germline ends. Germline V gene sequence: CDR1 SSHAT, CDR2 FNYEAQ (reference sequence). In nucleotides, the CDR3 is TGTGCCAGCAGCCCTACCGGGGGTAATACGCAGTATTTT. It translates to CASSPTGGNTQYF.

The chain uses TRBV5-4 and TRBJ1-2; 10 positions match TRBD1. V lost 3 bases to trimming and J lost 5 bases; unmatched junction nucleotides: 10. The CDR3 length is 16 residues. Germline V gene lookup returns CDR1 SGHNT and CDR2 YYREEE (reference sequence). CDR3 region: CASSSGTGAKNYGYTF. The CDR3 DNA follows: TGTGCCAGCAGCTCGGGGACAGGGGCGAAAAATTATGGCTACACCTTC.

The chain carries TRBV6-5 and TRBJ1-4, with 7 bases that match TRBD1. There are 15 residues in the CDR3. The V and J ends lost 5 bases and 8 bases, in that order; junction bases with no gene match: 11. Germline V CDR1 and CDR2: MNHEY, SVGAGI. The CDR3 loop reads CASSTHRGREEKLFF. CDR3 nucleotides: TGTGCCAGCAGTACGCACAGGGGCCGAGAGGAAAAACTGTTTTTT.

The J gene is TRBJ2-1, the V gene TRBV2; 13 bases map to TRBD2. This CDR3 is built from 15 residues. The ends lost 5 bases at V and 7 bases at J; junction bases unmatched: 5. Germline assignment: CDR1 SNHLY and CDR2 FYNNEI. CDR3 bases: TGTGCCAGCAGTCGACTAGCGGGAGGCTTTAATGAGCAGTTCTTC. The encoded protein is CASSRLAGGFNEQFF.

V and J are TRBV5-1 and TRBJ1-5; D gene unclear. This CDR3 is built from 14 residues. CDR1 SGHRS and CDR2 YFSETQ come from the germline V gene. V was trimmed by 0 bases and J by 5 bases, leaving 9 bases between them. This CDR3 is CASSLGGKDQPQHF. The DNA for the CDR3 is TGCGCCAGCAGCTTGGGAGGGAAGGATCAGCCCCAGCATTTT.

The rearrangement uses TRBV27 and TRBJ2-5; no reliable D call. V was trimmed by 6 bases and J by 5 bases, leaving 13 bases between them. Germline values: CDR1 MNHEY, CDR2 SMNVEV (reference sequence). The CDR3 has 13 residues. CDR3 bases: TGTGCCAGCAGCCTAAGCCCTTGGGAGACCCAGTACTTC. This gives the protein CASSLSPWETQYF.

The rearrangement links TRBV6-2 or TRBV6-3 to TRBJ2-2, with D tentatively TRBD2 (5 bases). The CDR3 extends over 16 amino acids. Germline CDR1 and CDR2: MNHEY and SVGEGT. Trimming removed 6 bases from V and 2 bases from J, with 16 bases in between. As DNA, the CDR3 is TGTGCCAGCAGACCTGGTGGACTCCCAAACACCGGGGAGCTGTTTTTT. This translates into CASRPGGLPNTGELFF.

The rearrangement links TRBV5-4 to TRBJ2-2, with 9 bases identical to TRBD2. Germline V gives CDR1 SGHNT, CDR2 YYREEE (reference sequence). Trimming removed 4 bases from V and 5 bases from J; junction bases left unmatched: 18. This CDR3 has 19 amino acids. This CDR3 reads CASSPELAGVGRSTGELFF. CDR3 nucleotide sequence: TGTGCCAGCAGCCCCGAGTTAGCGGGAGTCGGTCGTAGTACCGGGGAGCTGTTTTTT.